A selection of T cell receptor beta chains follows, all from one sample in a study of T cell repertoires in cytomegalovirus infection. No cognate antigen is known for these TCRs. TCRdb reanalysed the reads using MiXCR and keeps one entry per CDR3 protein. This table has about 110,000 distinct CDR3 sequences, under 35% appearing once. Sequences were derived from CD8+ T cells from cultured PBMCs, sampled from culture after CMV antigen stimulation. The receptors come from a human donor in good health (CMV status not recorded). Some clones in this sample may be carry-over from other donors' samples. Both conserved end residues are trimmed from each CDR3. Expanded clones get a size class; other rows say once, few or many, or leave the size out.

v_gene	j_gene	abundance	CDR3aa
TRBV2	TRBJ1-5	NA	ASNPFENQPQH
TRBV13	TRBJ1-1	NA	ASSLFGVPNAEAF
TRBV6-8	TRBJ1-1	NA	ASSYSLGGEAF
TRBV2	TRBJ1-2	NA	AGSDRIAYGYT
TRBV7-3	TRBJ2-3	few	ASSLGPSGVTDTQY
TRBV12-3/TRBV12-4	TRBJ1-6	many	ASSYTTEPYNSPLH
TRBV7-6	TRBJ2-5	NA	ASSFLAGEGLETQY
TRBV4-1	TRBJ2-7	many	ASSQDLTGTGADEQY
TRBV11-2	TRBJ2-5	many	ASSLGLAGGRETQY
TRBV4-1	TRBJ2-3	few	ASSLRWGGSTDTQY
TRBV6-2/TRBV6-3	TRBJ2-2	few	ASSYAHDWFTGELF
TRBV7-2	TRBJ2-3	many	ASSSRVAGGTDTQY
TRBV5-1	TRBJ1-1	many	ASSIGTGGRTEAF
TRBV6-5	TRBJ2-7	few	ASSPLHRGGPSYEQY
TRBV27	TRBJ2-7	NA	ASSLFGGGQLYEQY
TRBV12-3/TRBV12-4	TRBJ2-1	many	ASSRDTAWSSYNEQF
TRBV6-2/TRBV6-3	TRBJ1-2	NA	ASSFTPGQGASGYT
TRBV11-1	TRBJ2-3	few	ASSLGRRRSTDTQY
TRBV7-2	TRBJ2-7	many	ASSPSDAHYEQY
TRBV7-8	TRBJ2-1	NA	ASGSGGTSYNEQF
TRBV19	TRBJ2-7	few	ASSNGLASYEQY
TRBV4-3	TRBJ2-2	few	ASSQDRVYTGELF
TRBV9	TRBJ2-6	NA	ASSPSPGAGANVLT
TRBV20-1	TRBJ2-7	NA	SSLTDRDEQY
TRBV7-8	TRBJ2-3	few	ASSLGLAGASTDTQY
TRBV27	TRBJ2-7	few	ASSLGAEGNSYEQY
TRBV5-6	TRBJ1-1	many	ASSQAGRDLVAF
TRBV2	TRBJ1-5	many	ASRDSGGNQPQH
TRBV11-1	TRBJ2-3	NA	ASSPFRGGADTQY
TRBV9	TRBJ2-3	NA	ASSVTGTDTDTQY
TRBV2	TRBJ2-5	many	ASSGRSETQY
TRBV6-2/TRBV6-3	TRBJ2-5	NA	ASSYSASRETQY